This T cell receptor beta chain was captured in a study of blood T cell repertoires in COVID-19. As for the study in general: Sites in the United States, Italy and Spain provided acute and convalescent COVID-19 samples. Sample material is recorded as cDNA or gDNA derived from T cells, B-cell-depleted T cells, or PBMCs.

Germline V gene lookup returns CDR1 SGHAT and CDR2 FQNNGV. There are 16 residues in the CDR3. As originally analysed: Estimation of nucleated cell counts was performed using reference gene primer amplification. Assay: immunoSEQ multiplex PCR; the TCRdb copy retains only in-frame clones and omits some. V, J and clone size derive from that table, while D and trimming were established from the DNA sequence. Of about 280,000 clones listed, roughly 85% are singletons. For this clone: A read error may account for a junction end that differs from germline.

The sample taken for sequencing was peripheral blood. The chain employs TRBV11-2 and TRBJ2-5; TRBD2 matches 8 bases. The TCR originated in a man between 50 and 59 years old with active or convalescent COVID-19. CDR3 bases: TGTGCCAGCAGCTTAGTGGCGGGAGGCGTTCAAGGGACCCAGTACTTC. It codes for CASSLVAGGVQGTQYF.